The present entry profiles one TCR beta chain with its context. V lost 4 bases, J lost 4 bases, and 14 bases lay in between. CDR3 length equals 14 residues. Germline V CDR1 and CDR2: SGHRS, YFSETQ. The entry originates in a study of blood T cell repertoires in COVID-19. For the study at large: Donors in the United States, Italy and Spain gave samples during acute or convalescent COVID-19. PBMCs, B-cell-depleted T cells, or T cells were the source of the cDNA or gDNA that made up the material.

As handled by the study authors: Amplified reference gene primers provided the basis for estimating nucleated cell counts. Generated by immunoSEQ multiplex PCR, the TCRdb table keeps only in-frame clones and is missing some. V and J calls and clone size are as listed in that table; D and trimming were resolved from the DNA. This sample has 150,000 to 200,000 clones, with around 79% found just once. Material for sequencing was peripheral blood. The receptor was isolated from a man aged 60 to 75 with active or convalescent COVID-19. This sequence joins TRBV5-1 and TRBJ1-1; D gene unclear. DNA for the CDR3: TGCGCCAGCAGCGGGCTACCATACGGCACTGAAGCTTTCTTT. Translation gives CASSGLPYGTEAFF.